The table lists the clone carrying this T cell receptor beta chain with a few counts. Its antigen is unidentified. The record originates from a study of tumor-infiltrating lymphocytes in primary liver carcinoma. Across the study: Productive TCRbeta reads per sample were roughly 3.5 to 7.5 million, not differing by tissue.

The CDR3 extends over 16 amino acids. TCR beta cDNA was made from 450 to 550 ng total RNA with a constant-region primer. It was through three nested multiplex PCR rounds of slightly modified ARM-PCR that TCR beta libraries arose. Primers for the first two PCR rounds were TRBV1-TRBV30 forward primers and a C-beta reverse primer (roughly 9 cycles per round). MiXCR, run by TCRdb on the multiplex PCR reads, gives a single entry per CDR3 protein. The table includes about 20,000 distinct CDR3 sequences, 70% to 90% detected once. General study results and limits: Among top clones, only about 7.5-24% appeared in all five tumor regions. Whereas tumor region pairs overlapped more, tumor-adjacent and tumor-blood pairs overlapped less.

Co-extraction of RNA and DNA was performed on 20-30 mg of unsorted bulk tissue. The sequenced sample consisted of liver tumor tissue from sampling region 2. Subset meaning: tumor region T2, inferior pole. This receptor was identified in a woman aged 25 to 45 with primary liver carcinoma and hepatitis B virus infection. The chain carries TRBV12-1 and TRBJ2-3; TRBD2, the table's D call, was not compared with the DNA. TRBV12-1 is termed a pseudogene. CDR3 bases: TGTGCCTGCAGCTCAGAGCTAACGGGGGACGCAGATACGCAGTATTTT. This codes for CACSSELTGDADTQYF.